Below are 2 T cell receptor beta chains sequenced from a single sample in a study of blood T cell repertoires in COVID-19. Generated by immunoSEQ multiplex PCR, the TCRdb table keeps only in-frame clones and is missing some. The sample records some 300,000 clones, 85% to 90% being singletons. The sample was PBMCs or T cells enriched from blood (not recorded which). These receptors were taken from a woman aged 25-40 years who had recovered from COVID-19.

This clone came up once. The chain is built from TRBV28 and TRBJ2-4, with 9 bases that match TRBD1. The CDR3 is 19 residues long. The V gene's germline CDR1 is MDHEN and CDR2 SYDVKM. V lost 6 bases and J lost 0; bases outside the gene matches: 15. The DNA of the CDR3 is TGTGCCAGCAGCTACCCCCGGGACAGGGAGCGGGTAGCCAAAAACATTCAGTACTTC. Translation gives CASSYPRDRERVAKNIQYF. The full variable domain, rest sourced from reference TRBV28 and TRBJ2-4, is DVKVTQSSRYLVKRTGEKVFLECVQDMDHENMFWYRQDPGLGLRLIYFSYDVKMKEKGDIPEGYSVSREKKERFSLILESASTNQTSMYLCASSYPRDRERVAKNIQYFGAGTRLSVL.

The chain carries TRBV9 and TRBJ1-2; a weak D match, TRBD1 (5 bases). The CDR3 contains 13 residues. Trimming removed 1 base from V and 4 bases from J, with 8 bases in between. The V gene's germline CDR1 is SGDLS and CDR2 YYNGEE. Here the CDR3 reads CASSVQGAYGYTF. The DNA for the CDR3 is TGTGCCAGCAGCGTACAGGGTGCCTATGGCTACACCTTC.